This is a list of T cell receptor beta chains from one sample in a study of blood T cells in healthy people across ages. Via MiXCR, TCRdb re-called the 5' RACE reads, giving one row per CDR3 protein. The sample lists around 970,000 distinct CDR3 sequences, around 54% occurring once. The sample taken for sequencing was blood. Receptors originate from a woman between 55 and 75 years old in good health. The CDR3 runs from the conserved cysteine through the conserved F or W. Fields, in order: J gene, V gene, CDR3 protein.

J gene: TRBJ2-5
V gene: TRBV29-1
CDR3 protein: CSGDEGWTGGGETQYF

J gene: TRBJ1-4
V gene: TRBV4-1
CDR3 protein: CASSQETGLTGEKLFF

J gene: TRBJ2-1
V gene: TRBV25-1
CDR3 protein: CASSDYGLAGGGEQFF

J gene: TRBJ1-4
V gene: TRBV29-1
CDR3 protein: CSAGTTNEKLFF

J gene: TRBJ1-4
V gene: TRBV10-3
CDR3 protein: CATKGDTYEKLFF

J gene: TRBJ2-7
V gene: TRBV12-3/TRBV12-4
CDR3 protein: CASSPRNRFYEQYF

J gene: -
V gene: TRBV5-5
CDR3 protein: CASSLALEVQETQYF

J gene: TRBJ2-7
V gene: TRBV6-2/TRBV6-3
CDR3 protein: CASRTFVAGGHEQYF

J gene: TRBJ2-3
V gene: TRBV5-1
CDR3 protein: CASSLMAGDDTQYF

J gene: TRBJ2-7
V gene: TRBV12-3/TRBV12-4
CDR3 protein: CASIGGAKRIGGYEQYF

J gene: TRBJ2-6
V gene: TRBV6-5
CDR3 protein: CASSYSYGTGANVLTF

J gene: TRBJ2-1
V gene: TRBV27
CDR3 protein: CASSLGLAAYNEQFF

J gene: TRBJ2-1
V gene: TRBV20-1
CDR3 protein: CSAAGGLSSYNEQFF

J gene: TRBJ2-5
V gene: TRBV6-5
CDR3 protein: CASRRAQAPQETQYF

J gene: TRBJ2-5
V gene: TRBV7-2
CDR3 protein: CASSPPGGAETQYF

J gene: TRBJ2-1
V gene: TRBV2
CDR3 protein: CASSELLEENEQFF

J gene: TRBJ2-1
V gene: TRBV6-2/TRBV6-3
CDR3 protein: CASSGLERQFF

J gene: TRBJ2-7
V gene: TRBV5-1
CDR3 protein: CASSSASGSFSSYEQYF

J gene: TRBJ2-1
V gene: TRBV2
CDR3 protein: CASMRTSGIHNEQFF

J gene: TRBJ2-1
V gene: TRBV5-1
CDR3 protein: CASSLAPGTHNEQFF

J gene: TRBJ2-3
V gene: TRBV20-1
CDR3 protein: CSAPPAGTSGGYTDTQYF

J gene: TRBJ2-7
V gene: TRBV7-2
CDR3 protein: CASSQGWRETGEQYF

J gene: TRBJ2-7
V gene: TRBV29-1
CDR3 protein: CSVVTGEQYF

J gene: TRBJ2-1
V gene: TRBV6-5
CDR3 protein: CASRGTSGPTYNEQFF

J gene: TRBJ1-2
V gene: TRBV27
CDR3 protein: CASSGRQNYGYTF

J gene: TRBJ2-1
V gene: TRBV29-1
CDR3 protein: CSVERVYEQFF

J gene: TRBJ2-3
V gene: TRBV5-1
CDR3 protein: CASSLGLAALDTQYF

J gene: -
V gene: TRBV20-1
CDR3 protein: CSARARRGTKETQYF

J gene: TRBJ2-6
V gene: TRBV11-2
CDR3 protein: CASSSPGRGVAGANVLTF

J gene: TRBJ2-5
V gene: TRBV28
CDR3 protein: CASRRQSQETQYF

J gene: TRBJ2-7
V gene: TRBV30
CDR3 protein: CACQGSYEQYF

J gene: TRBJ1-1
V gene: TRBV4-2
CDR3 protein: CASSQDRPNTEAFF

J gene: TRBJ2-5
V gene: TRBV12-3/TRBV12-4
CDR3 protein: CASSSTMETQYF

J gene: TRBJ2-7
V gene: TRBV5-1
CDR3 protein: CASSLSSLGASYEQYF

J gene: TRBJ2-5
V gene: TRBV9
CDR3 protein: CASSVAGADTQYF

J gene: TRBJ2-2
V gene: TRBV20-1
CDR3 protein: CSAGTSKNTGELFF

J gene: TRBJ2-5
V gene: TRBV29-1
CDR3 protein: CSVEGLDRGVDEQYF

J gene: TRBJ2-7
V gene: TRBV10-3
CDR3 protein: CATRQTTLRYEQYF

J gene: TRBJ1-5
V gene: TRBV12-3/TRBV12-4
CDR3 protein: CASTEKNQPQHF

J gene: TRBJ2-7
V gene: TRBV12-3/TRBV12-4
CDR3 protein: CASSLARGGSFTEQYF

J gene: TRBJ2-7
V gene: TRBV20-1
CDR3 protein: CSASTGSVSYEQYF

J gene: TRBJ2-7
V gene: TRBV3-1
CDR3 protein: CASSPAMEGLYEQYF

J gene: TRBJ1-4
V gene: TRBV7-9
CDR3 protein: CASSLVRATNEKLFF

J gene: TRBJ2-1
V gene: TRBV20-1
CDR3 protein: CSATSLRVRYEQFF

J gene: TRBJ2-5
V gene: TRBV7-2
CDR3 protein: CASSPPGRLQETQYF

J gene: TRBJ2-3
V gene: TRBV7-3
CDR3 protein: CASSLSPLTPDTQYF

J gene: TRBJ2-1
V gene: TRBV7-9
CDR3 protein: CASSPSRSPATEQFF